The sequence of this T cell receptor (beta chain) was determined in a study of response to subunit inactivated influenza vaccine. In TCRdb, the RT-PCR reads were re-called with MiXCR into one record per CDR3 protein. The table records about 800,000 distinct CDR3 sequences, 21% of them present only once. General observations from the study: Each seasonal flu vaccination may recruit only limited new T cells, authors suggested.

With 7 bases removed from V and 1 base from J, the gap between germline ends came to 10 bases. Germline CDR1 MDHEN, CDR2 SYDVKM. This CDR3 spans 13 amino acids. A remark on this clonotype: Its antigen is as yet unknown.

The sequence was obtained from a man over 45 who received an inactivated influenza vaccine. The V and J genes are TRBV28 and TRBJ1-1; D might be TRBD1 (5 bases). This specimen consisted of PBMCs from blood, obtained approximately 5 days after vaccination. The CDR3 DNA reads TGTGCCAGCACCTGGGGACCGAACACTGAAGCTTTCTTT. This gives the protein CASTWGPNTEAFF.